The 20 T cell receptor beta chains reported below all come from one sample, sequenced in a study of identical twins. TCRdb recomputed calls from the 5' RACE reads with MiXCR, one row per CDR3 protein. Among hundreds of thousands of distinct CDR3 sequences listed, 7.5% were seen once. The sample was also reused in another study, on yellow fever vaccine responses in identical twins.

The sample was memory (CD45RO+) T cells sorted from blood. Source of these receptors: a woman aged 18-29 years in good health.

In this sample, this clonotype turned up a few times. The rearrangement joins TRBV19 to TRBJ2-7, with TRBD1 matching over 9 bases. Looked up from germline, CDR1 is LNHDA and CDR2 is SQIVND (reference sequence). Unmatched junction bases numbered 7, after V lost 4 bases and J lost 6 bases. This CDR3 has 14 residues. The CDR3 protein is CASSTRQGGSEQYF. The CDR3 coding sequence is TGTGCCAGTAGTACCCGACAGGGGGGGAGCGAGCAGTACTTC.

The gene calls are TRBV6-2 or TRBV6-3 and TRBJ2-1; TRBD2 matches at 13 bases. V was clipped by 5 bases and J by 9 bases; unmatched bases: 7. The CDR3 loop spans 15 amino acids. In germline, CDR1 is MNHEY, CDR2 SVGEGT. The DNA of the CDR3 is TGTGCCAGCAGTCCGAGGACTAGCGGGAGCAGTGAGCAGTTCTTC. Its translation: CASSPRTSGSSEQFF.

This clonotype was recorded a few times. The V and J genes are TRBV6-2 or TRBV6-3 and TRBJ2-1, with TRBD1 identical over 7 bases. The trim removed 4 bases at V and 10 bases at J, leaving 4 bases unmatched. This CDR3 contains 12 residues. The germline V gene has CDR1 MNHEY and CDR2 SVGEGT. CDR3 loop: CASSFTGVEQFF. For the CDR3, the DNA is TGTGCCAGCAGTTTTACAGGGGTCGAGCAGTTCTTC.

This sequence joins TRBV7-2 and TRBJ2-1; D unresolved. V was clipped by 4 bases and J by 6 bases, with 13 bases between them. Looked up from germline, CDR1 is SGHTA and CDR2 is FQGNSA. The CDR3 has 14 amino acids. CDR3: CASSSTTPANEQFF. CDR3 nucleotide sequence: TGTGCCAGCAGCTCAACAACCCCAGCCAATGAGCAGTTCTTC.

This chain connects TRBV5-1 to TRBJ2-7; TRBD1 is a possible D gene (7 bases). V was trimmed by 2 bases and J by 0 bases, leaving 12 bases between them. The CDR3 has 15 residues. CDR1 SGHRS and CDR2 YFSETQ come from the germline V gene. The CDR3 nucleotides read TGCGCCAGCAGCTTAGGAGGGGGCATCTCCTACGAGCAGTACTTC. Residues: CASSLGGGISYEQYF.

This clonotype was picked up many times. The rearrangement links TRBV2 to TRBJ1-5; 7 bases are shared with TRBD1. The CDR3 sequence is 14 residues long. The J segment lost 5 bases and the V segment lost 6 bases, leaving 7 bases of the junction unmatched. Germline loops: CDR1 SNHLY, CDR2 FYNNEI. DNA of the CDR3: TGTGCCAGCAGGGAGGACAGGAGCCATCAGCCCCAGCATTTT. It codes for CASREDRSHQPQHF.

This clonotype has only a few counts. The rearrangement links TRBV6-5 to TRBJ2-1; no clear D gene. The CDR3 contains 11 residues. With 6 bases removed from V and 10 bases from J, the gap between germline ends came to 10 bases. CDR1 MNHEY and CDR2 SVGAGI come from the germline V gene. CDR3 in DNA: TGTGCCAGCAGGGGTTATTCAGAGCAGTTCTTC. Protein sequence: CASRGYSEQFF.

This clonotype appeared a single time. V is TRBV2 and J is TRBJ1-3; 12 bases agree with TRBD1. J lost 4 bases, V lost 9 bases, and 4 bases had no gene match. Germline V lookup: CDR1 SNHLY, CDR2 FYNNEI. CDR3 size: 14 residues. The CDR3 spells CARGQGAPGNTIYF. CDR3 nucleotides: TGTGCCAGGGGACAGGGGGCTCCAGGAAACACCATATATTTT.

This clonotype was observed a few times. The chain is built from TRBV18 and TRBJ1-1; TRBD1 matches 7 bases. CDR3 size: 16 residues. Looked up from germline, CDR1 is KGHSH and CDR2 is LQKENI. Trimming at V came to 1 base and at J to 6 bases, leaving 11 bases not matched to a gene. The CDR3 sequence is CASSPQPATGLAEAFF. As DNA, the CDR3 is TGTGCCAGCTCACCACAACCGGCGACAGGGTTGGCTGAAGCTTTCTTT.

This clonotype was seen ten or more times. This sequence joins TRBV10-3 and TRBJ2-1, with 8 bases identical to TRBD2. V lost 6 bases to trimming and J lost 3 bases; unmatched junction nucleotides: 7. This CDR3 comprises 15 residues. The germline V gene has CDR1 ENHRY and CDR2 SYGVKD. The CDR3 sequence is CAISETSDYYNEQFF. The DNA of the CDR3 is TGTGCCATCAGCGAGACTAGCGACTACTACAATGAGCAGTTCTTC.

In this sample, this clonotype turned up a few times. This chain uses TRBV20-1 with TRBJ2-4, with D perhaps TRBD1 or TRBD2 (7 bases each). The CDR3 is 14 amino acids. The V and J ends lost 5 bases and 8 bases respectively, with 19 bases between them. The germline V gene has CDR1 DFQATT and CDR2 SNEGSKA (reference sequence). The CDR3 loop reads CSAPGGDKEDIQYF. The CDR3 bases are TGCAGTGCTCCAGGGGGGGACAAGGAGGACATTCAGTACTTC.

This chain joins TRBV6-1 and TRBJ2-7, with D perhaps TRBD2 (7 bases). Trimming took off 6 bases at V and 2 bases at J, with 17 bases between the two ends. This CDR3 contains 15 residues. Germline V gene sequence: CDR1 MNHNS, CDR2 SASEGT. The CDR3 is CASRKGGASTYEQYF. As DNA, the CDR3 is TGTGCCAGCAGGAAGGGGGGGGCGAGCACCTACGAGCAGTACTTC.

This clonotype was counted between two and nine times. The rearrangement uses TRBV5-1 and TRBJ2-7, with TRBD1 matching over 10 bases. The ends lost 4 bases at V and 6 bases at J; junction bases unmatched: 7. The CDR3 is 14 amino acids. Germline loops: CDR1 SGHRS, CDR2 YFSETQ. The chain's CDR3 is CASSADRGMGEQYF. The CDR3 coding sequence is TGCGCCAGCAGCGCGGACAGGGGGATGGGCGAGCAGTACTTC.

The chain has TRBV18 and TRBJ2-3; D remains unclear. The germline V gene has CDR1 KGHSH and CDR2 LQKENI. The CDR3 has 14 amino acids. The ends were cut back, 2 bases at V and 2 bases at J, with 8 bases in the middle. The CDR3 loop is CASSPTENTDTQYF. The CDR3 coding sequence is TGTGCCAGCTCACCAACGGAAAACACAGATACGCAGTATTTT.

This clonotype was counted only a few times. The CDR3 nucleotides are TGTGCCAGCAGTCCACAACGACCGGGACTAGCGGGGGGACTGAGCTCCTACGAGCAGTACTTC. Its protein is CASSPQRPGLAGGLSSYEQYF. The V gene is TRBV27, the J gene TRBJ2-7; 15 nucleotides match TRBD2. This CDR3 is built from 21 residues. Germline assignment: CDR1 MNHEY and CDR2 SMNVEV (reference sequence). After removal of 5 bases from V and 0 bases from J, the junction contained 17 bases not matched to a gene.

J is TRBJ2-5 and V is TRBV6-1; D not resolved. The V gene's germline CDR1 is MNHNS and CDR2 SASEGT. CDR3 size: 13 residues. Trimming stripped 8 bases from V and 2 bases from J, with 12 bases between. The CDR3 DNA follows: TGTGCCAGCCGTGGCAGGAAACAAGAGACCCAGTACTTC. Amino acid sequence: CASRGRKQETQYF.

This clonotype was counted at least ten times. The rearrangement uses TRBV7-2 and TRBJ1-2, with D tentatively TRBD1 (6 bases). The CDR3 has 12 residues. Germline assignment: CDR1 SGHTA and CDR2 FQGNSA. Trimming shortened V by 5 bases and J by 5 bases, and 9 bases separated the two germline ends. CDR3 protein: CASSRQVYGYTF. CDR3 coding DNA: TGTGCCAGCAGCAGACAGGTTTATGGCTACACCTTC.

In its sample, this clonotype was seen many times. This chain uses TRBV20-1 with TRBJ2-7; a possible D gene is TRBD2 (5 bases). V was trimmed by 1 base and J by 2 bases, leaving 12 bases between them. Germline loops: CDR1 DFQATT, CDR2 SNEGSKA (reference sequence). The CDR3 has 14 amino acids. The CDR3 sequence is CSARVTKRPYEQYF. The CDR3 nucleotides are TGCAGTGCTAGAGTGACTAAGAGACCCTACGAGCAGTACTTC.

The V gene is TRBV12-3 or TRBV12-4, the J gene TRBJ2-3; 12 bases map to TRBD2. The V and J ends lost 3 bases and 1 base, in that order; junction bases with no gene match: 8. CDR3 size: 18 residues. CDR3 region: CASSFPSGGAGGTDTQYF. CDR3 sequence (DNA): TGTGCCAGCAGTTTTCCTAGCGGGGGGGCGGGAGGCACAGATACGCAGTATTTT.

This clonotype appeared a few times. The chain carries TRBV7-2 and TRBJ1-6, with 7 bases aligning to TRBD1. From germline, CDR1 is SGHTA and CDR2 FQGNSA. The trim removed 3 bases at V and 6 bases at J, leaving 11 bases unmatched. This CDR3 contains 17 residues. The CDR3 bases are TGTGCCAGCAGCTTGGTACAGGGGACCACCCTTAATTCACCCCTCCACTTT. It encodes CASSLVQGTTLNSPLHF.